These 9 T cell receptor beta chains originate from one sample sequenced in a study of shared clonotypes between healthy human individuals. Profiled with immunoSEQ multiplex PCR; TCRdb holds only in-frame clones, not every one. The sample contains under 2,000,000 clones, roughly 94% of which appear only once. Cells designated naive CD8 were CD45RO-negative and were positively selected for CCR7, with terminally differentiated effector memory CD45RA+ cells excluded. The specimen sequenced was naive CD8+ T cells sorted from blood. The receptor set was obtained from a man younger than 30 in good health.

The J gene is TRBJ2-3, the V gene TRBV4-1, with TRBD2 matching over 7 bases. Trimming at V came to 0 bases and at J to 1 base, leaving 4 bases not matched to a gene. Germline values: CDR1 MGHRA, CDR2 YSYEKL. This CDR3 contains 16 residues. CDR3 in amino acids: CASSQDTAGGTDTQYF. For the CDR3, the DNA is TGCGCCAGCAGCCAAGATACCGCGGGAGGCACAGATACGCAGTATTTT.

The V call is TRBV6-4, the J call TRBJ2-7; no clear D. The J call may be in error: the DNA end matches TRBJ2-1 better. CDR1 and CDR2 from the germline V gene are MRHNA and SNTAGT. The CDR3 length is 15 residues. The CDR3 DNA sequence: TGTGCCAGCAGTGTCGATCTTAGCTCCTACAATGAGCAGTTCTTC. Amino acids: CASSVDLSSYNEQFF.

This sequence joins TRBV23-1 and TRBJ1-1; D is ambiguous. TRBV23-1 falls under the ORF class, with uncertain function. V shed 10 bases and J shed 7 bases, with 4 bases lying between them. This CDR3 comprises 8 residues. The chain's CDR3 is CAMYEAFF. CDR3 coding DNA: TGCGCCATGTATGAAGCTTTCTTT.

This sequence joins TRBV4-1 and TRBJ1-6; the match to TRBD1 covers 7 bases. V trimming: 0 bases; J trimming: 3 bases; junction bases outside the gene matches: 5. The CDR3 spans 17 residues. The germline V gene encodes CDR1 MGHRA and CDR2 YSYEKL. The CDR3 here is CASSQEGTEVYNSPLHF. The CDR3, as DNA: TGCGCCAGCAGCCAAGAGGGGACAGAAGTCTATAATTCACCCCTCCACTTT.

The chain employs TRBV6-4 and TRBJ2-5; a possible D gene is TRBD1 (5 bases). This CDR3 is 15 amino acids long. Trimming cost V 3 bases and J 1 base, with 12 bases left between them. The germline CDR1 and CDR2 sequences are MRHNA and SNTAGT. The CDR3 DNA reads TGTGCCAGCAGTGAGACAGAAACATCCCAAGAGACCCAGTACTTC. Protein: CASSETETSQETQYF.

This clone was counted only a few times. The chain has TRBV10-3 and TRBJ1-6, with TRBD1 as a possible D gene (6 bases). The CDR3 sequence is 15 residues long. The germline V and J ends were trimmed by 6 bases and 10 bases, with 19 bases remaining between them. The germline CDR1 and CDR2 sequences are ENHRY and SYGVKD. The CDR3: CAIRDKTGPKSPLHF. The CDR3 DNA reads TGTGCCATCAGGGATAAGACAGGTCCTAAATCACCCCTCCACTTT.

The DNA for the CDR3 is TGTGCCAGCAGCCAATGGGACGTCGTGAACACTGAAGCTTTCTTT. Translated, it gives CASSQWDVVNTEAFF. The chain joins TRBV4-2 to TRBJ1-1, with TRBD1 as a possible D gene (5 bases). Germline V gene lookup returns CDR1 LGHNA and CDR2 YNFKEQ. The CDR3 length is 15 residues. With 2 bases removed from V and 0 bases from J, the gap between germline ends came to 10 bases.

The chain has TRBV7-2 and TRBJ1-2; D uncertain. The V gene's germline CDR1 is SGHTA and CDR2 FQGNSA. Trimming removed 4 bases from V and 4 bases from J, with 13 bases in between. The CDR3 runs to 14 residues. DNA for the CDR3: TGTGCCAGCAGCTACGAGCCCGGGAGCTATGGCTACACCTTC. Its protein product is CASSYEPGSYGYTF.

V gene TRBV19 combines with J gene TRBJ1-5, with D possibly being TRBD1 (5 bases). The germline V gene has CDR1 LNHDA and CDR2 SQIVND (reference sequence). The V and J ends lost 5 bases and 6 bases respectively, with 17 bases between them. The CDR3 loop spans 15 amino acids. In DNA form, the CDR3 reads TGTGCCAGTAGTGGGGGGACGGCTACGGGTCAGCCCCAGCATTTT. Its translation is CASSGGTATGQPQHF.